This T cell receptor (beta chain) was obtained from a study of T-cell memory formation after mild COVID-19. Study background: Among the donors, TCR clusters were largely specific to each donor.

Points from the study as a whole: Pre-infection memory showed some responding clones, and this suggested that cross-reactive memory joined.

V lost 6 bases, J lost 0 bases, and 11 bases lay in between. Germline V gene data show CDR1 as LNHDA and CDR2 as SQIVND (reference sequence). This CDR3 is built from 15 residues. One entry per CDR3 protein, called by TCRdb with MiXCR from the 5' RACE reads. The sample yields fewer than 650,000 distinct CDR3 sequences, about 20% seen once. On this clonotype: Its antigen remains unknown.

The specimen sequenced was PBMCs or a T cell subset sorted from them (not recorded which). The chain links TRBV19 to TRBJ2-2; no definite D call. The sequence came from an adult woman who had mild COVID-19 (a few samples of this study predate the infection). Cell type and time point are not known. The CDR3 DNA reads as TGTGCCAGTAGATTCCGGTCCTCGAACACCGGGGAGCTGTTTTTT. It yields the protein CASRFRSSNTGELFF.